This TCR beta chain was recovered during a study of cytomegalovirus exposure and HLA in healthy donors. Study details: When just under 400 donors were genotyped, roughly 82% of them were found to fall in the Caucasian-associated ancestry cluster. General study results and limits: Prior analysis indicated that the majority of TCR beta V segments exhibited productivity approximately 87% or approximately 30% of the time. When a later analysis was performed, an Asian-associated ancestry cluster reportedly had fewer N-insertions than the roughly 690-donor mean. Sequence variants that were highly shared formed a cluster that was likely a sequencing artifact.

To note about this clone: The target antigen is unknown.

13 Jbeta primers and 60 Vbeta primers were used for the PCR. Sequencing used immunoSEQ multiplex PCR; TCRdb keeps in-frame clones, though not all of them. The profile shows 190,000 or so clones, around 86% of them singletons. The V gene lost 0 bases and the J gene lost 4 bases, with 11 bases spanning the gap. CDR3 length equals 14 residues. Germline assignment: CDR1 SGDLS and CDR2 YYNGEE. This clonotype was obtained from a woman in her fifties or sixties in good health and CMV-seropositive. The specimen was PBMCs. The genes are TRBV9 and TRBJ2-7; tentative D call: TRBD1 (6 bases). The CDR3 coding sequence is TGTGCCAGCAGCGTAGCCCCCAGGGGATACGAGCAGTACTTC. Translated: CASSVAPRGYEQYF. The whole variable domain, filled in from reference TRBV9 and TRBJ2-7, reads DSGVTQTPKHLITATGQRVTLRCSPRSGDLSVYWYQQSLDQGLQFLIQYYNGEERAKGNILERFSAQQFPDLHSELNLSSLELGDSALYFCASSVAPRGYEQYFGPGTRLTVT.